The 25 T cell receptor beta chains given below trace back to one sample, sequenced in a study of OX40 agonist ivuxolimab in advanced cancers. Sequencing used immunoSEQ multiplex PCR; TCRdb keeps in-frame clones, though not all of them. The repertoire holds tens of thousands of clones, with more than 75% as singletons. The input for sequencing was CD4+ or CD8+ T cells sorted from blood, taken in a trial of the OX40 agonist ivuxolimab. These TCRs come from an adult with an advanced solid tumor such as melanoma, head and neck, liver or kidney cancer.

V and J are TRBV5-4 and TRBJ1-3; D might be TRBD1 (6 bases). Trimming removed 4 bases at V and 2 bases at J, with 10 bases between. CDR3 size: 14 residues. In germline, CDR1 is SGHNT, CDR2 YYREEE (reference sequence). The chain's CDR3 is CASSIQGTGNTIYF. The CDR3 coding sequence is TGTGCCAGCAGCATCCAGGGGACTGGAAACACCATATATTTT.

The chain employs TRBV5-1 and TRBJ1-1; D possibly corresponds to TRBD1 (5 bases). Trimming cost V 1 base and J 3 bases, with 13 bases left between them. The germline gives CDR1 SGHRS, CDR2 YFSETQ. The CDR3 consists of 15 residues. CDR3 sequence: CASSLSSGRDTEAFF. DNA of the CDR3: TGCGCCAGCAGCTTGTCCTCAGGGAGGGACACTGAAGCTTTCTTT.

This clone was found a few times. The chain uses TRBV15 and TRBJ2-5, with TRBD2 matching 13 bases. Germline V gene data show CDR1 as LNHNV and CDR2 as YYDKDF (reference sequence). The CDR3 runs 18 residues. Losses at the gene ends were 8 bases for V and 5 bases for J; bases not matched to a gene: 17. Written as DNA, the CDR3 is TGTGCCACCCGGGAATTGGTGGGACTAGCGGGGAAGTGGGAGACCCAGTACTTC. It translates to CATRELVGLAGKWETQYF.

The J gene is TRBJ2-7, the V gene TRBV18; D tentatively reads TRBD1 or TRBD2 (5 bases each). The CDR3 consists of 14 residues. The germline V gene encodes CDR1 KGHSH and CDR2 LQKENI. The ends were cut back, 0 bases at V and 4 bases at J, with 10 bases in the middle. The CDR3 nucleotides are TGTGCCAGCTCACCACCGGGACCGTTTTACGAGCAGTACTTC. Its translation is CASSPPGPFYEQYF.

The J gene is TRBJ1-2, the V gene TRBV6-5; D call uncertain. This CDR3 comprises 13 residues. CDR1 MNHEY and CDR2 SVGAGI come from the germline V gene. V lost 0 bases to trimming and J lost 4 bases, with 6 bases between them. CDR3 sequence: CASSYSVTYGYTF. The CDR3 nucleotides read TGTGCCAGCAGTTACTCGGTCACCTATGGCTACACCTTC.

The chain uses TRBV5-1 and TRBJ2-5, with D maybe TRBD1 (6 bases). Germline V CDR1 and CDR2: SGHRS, YFSETQ. The V end lost 4 bases, the J end lost 0 bases, and 13 bases lay between the germline ends. The CDR3 covers 15 residues. CDR3 protein: CASSTGTSYQETQYF. In DNA form, the CDR3 reads TGCGCCAGCAGCACTGGGACATCGTACCAAGAGACCCAGTACTTC.

The genes are TRBV13 and TRBJ2-5; weak D call: TRBD1 (5 bases). The CDR3 spans 13 residues. Germline V gene lookup returns CDR1 PRHDT and CDR2 FYEKMQ (reference sequence). Between the trimmed V and J ends, which lost 5 bases and 2 bases, there was a span of 9 bases. The CDR3: CASSVRQQETQYF. The CDR3 DNA is TGTGCCAGCAGCGTAAGACAGCAAGAGACCCAGTACTTC. Full variable domain (missing parts from reference TRBV13 and TRBJ2-5): AAGVIQSPRHLIKEKRETATLKCYPIPRHDTVYWYQQGPGQDPQFLISFYEKMQSDKGSIPDRFSAQQFSDYHSELNMSSLELGDSALYFCASSVRQQETQYFGPGTRLLVL.

This clone occurred once. The chain joins TRBV18 to TRBJ2-3, with D perhaps matching TRBD1 (6 bases). V was clipped by 4 bases and J by 0 bases, with 14 bases between them. Germline V gives CDR1 KGHSH, CDR2 LQKENI. CDR3 length equals 16 residues. The CDR3 sequence: CASSRNRVVSTDTQYF. The DNA of the CDR3 is TGTGCCAGCTCACGGAACAGGGTAGTGAGCACAGATACGCAGTATTTT. Looking up the rest from reference TRBV18 and TRBJ2-3 gives the full variable domain: NAGVMQNPRHLVRRRGQEARLRCSPMKGHSHVYWYRQLPEEGLKFMVYLQKENIIDESGMPKERFSAEFPKEGPSILRIQQVVRGDSAAYFCASSRNRVVSTDTQYFGPGTRLTVL.

The chain is built from TRBV5-1 and TRBJ2-1, with D maybe TRBD2 (6 bases). V dropped 4 bases and J dropped 1 base, with 12 bases sitting between them. The length of the CDR3 is 15 residues. The germline V gene encodes CDR1 SGHRS and CDR2 YFSETQ. The CDR3 region has the DNA TGCGCCAGCAGCCTCGGGGGTCGTTCCTACAATGAGCAGTTCTTC. Translating it yields CASSLGGRSYNEQFF.

This clone was seen once. CDR3 sequence reads: CASRAGGLHEQFF. In nucleotides, the CDR3 is TGTGCCAGTAGGGCGGGGGGGCTGCATGAGCAGTTCTTC. The gene calls are TRBV19 and TRBJ2-1, with 9 bases identical to TRBD2. Germline-derived CDR1 and CDR2 are LNHDA and SQIVND (reference sequence). The CDR3 is 13 residues long. Trimming at V came to 6 bases and at J to 8 bases, leaving 5 bases not matched to a gene.

The genes are TRBV9 and TRBJ1-2; D might be TRBD1 (6 bases). Trimming took off 6 bases at V and 7 bases at J, with 19 bases between the two ends. The CDR3 covers 14 residues. Per germline, CDR1 SGDLS and CDR2 YYNGEE. The chain's CDR3 is CASTEDPRGVGYTF. In DNA form, the CDR3 reads TGTGCCAGCACCGAAGACCCAAGGGGGGTTGGCTACACCTTC.

The chain joins TRBV29-1 to TRBJ2-3; no firm D call. V was shortened by 1 base and J by 0 bases, with 8 bases between the two germline ends. The germline gives CDR1 SQVTM, CDR2 ANQGSEA. CDR3 length: 14 amino acids. CDR3 sequence: CSVEGTASTDTQYF. CDR3 DNA sequence: TGCAGCGTTGAAGGGACGGCGAGCACAGATACGCAGTATTTT.

The chain recombines TRBV6-1 with TRBJ2-7; the D is unclear. The CDR3 runs 11 residues. Germline V lookup: CDR1 MNHNS, CDR2 SASEGT. V lost 2 bases and J 6 bases, leaving 5 bases between the germline ends. The CDR3, as DNA: TGTGCCAGCAGTGAACCTTTCGAGCAGTACTTC. It yields the protein CASSEPFEQYF.

The chain is built from TRBV19 and TRBJ1-2, with TRBD1 identical over 10 bases. Germline CDR1 LNHDA, CDR2 SQIVND (reference sequence). V gave up 7 bases and J gave up 5 bases; unmatched junction bases: 7. The CDR3 is made up of 14 amino acids. The CDR3 here is CASTPDRGLYGYTF. CDR3 nucleotides: TGTGCCAGTACCCCCGACAGGGGGCTTTATGGCTACACCTTC.

The J gene is TRBJ2-4, the V gene TRBV9; the D is unclear. Germline CDR1 reads SGDLS; CDR2 reads YYNGEE. With 2 bases removed from V and 7 bases from J, the gap between germline ends came to 10 bases. The CDR3 sequence is 13 residues long. The CDR3 loop is CASSVEPLNIQYF. In DNA form, the CDR3 reads TGTGCCAGCAGCGTTGAGCCCCTTAACATTCAGTACTTC.

The rearrangement links TRBV6-1 to TRBJ2-3; 8 bases are a match to TRBD2. V shed 6 bases and J 2 bases; nucleotides not matched to a gene: 7. The CDR3 totals 15 residues. Per the germline V gene, CDR1 is MNHNS and CDR2 is SASEGT. The CDR3 nucleotides read TGTGCCAGCAGCCCATTTAGCGGGGTCACAGATACGCAGTATTTT. It encodes CASSPFSGVTDTQYF.

The genes are TRBV6-1 and TRBJ1-1; a possible D gene is TRBD1 (6 bases). The CDR3 runs to 15 residues. Trimming removed 0 bases at V and 1 base at J, with 9 bases between. The germline V gene encodes CDR1 MNHNS and CDR2 SASEGT. CDR3 DNA sequence: TGTGCCAGCAGTGAAGCTGGGGGGGCGAACACTGAAGCTTTCTTT. This sequence encodes CASSEAGGANTEAFF.

The chain is built from TRBV6-5 and TRBJ1-3; the D gene is possibly TRBD1 (6 bases). The CDR3 is 15 residues long. V shed 6 bases and J shed 0 bases, with 12 bases lying between them. CDR1 MNHEY and CDR2 SVGAGI come from the germline V gene. The CDR3 region has the DNA TGTGCCAGCAGCCTAACAGGGAACTCTGGAAACACCATATATTTT. This gives the protein CASSLTGNSGNTIYF.

The chain couples TRBV5-5 to TRBJ2-1; 12 nucleotides agree with TRBD1. Germline CDR1 SGHKS, CDR2 YYEKEE (reference sequence). After removal of 3 bases from V and 7 bases from J, the junction contained 5 bases not matched to a gene. CDR3 length: 15 residues. The CDR3 loop is CASSSRDRGQNEQFF. CDR3 nucleotide sequence: TGTGCCAGCAGCTCCCGGGACAGGGGGCAGAATGAGCAGTTCTTC.

The chain links TRBV10-3 to TRBJ1-1; D not certain. There are 13 residues in the CDR3. The germline V gene has CDR1 ENHRY and CDR2 SYGVKD. The ends were cut back, 3 bases at V and 1 base at J, with 6 bases in the middle. The CDR3 loop reads CAISENENTEAFF. CDR3 DNA sequence: TGTGCCATCAGTGAAAACGAGAACACTGAAGCTTTCTTT.

The V call is TRBV19, the J call TRBJ2-7; a weak D match, TRBD2 (6 bases). The CDR3 is 15 amino acids. Trimming removed 1 base at V and 3 bases at J, with 13 bases between. The V gene's germline CDR1 is LNHDA and CDR2 SQIVND (reference sequence). CDR3 region: CASSIAGGAHYEQYF. The CDR3 nucleotides are TGTGCCAGTAGTATAGCAGGAGGGGCCCACTACGAGCAGTACTTC.

There are a few counts of this clone. V and J are TRBV5-1 and TRBJ1-2; D unclear. Germline V gene sequence: CDR1 SGHRS, CDR2 YFSETQ. The CDR3 is 13 residues long. V lost 2 bases and J lost 4, with 9 bases in between. The CDR3 region is CASSFTSPYGYTF. CDR3 nucleotides: TGCGCCAGCAGCTTTACATCTCCCTATGGCTACACCTTC. Filled out from reference TRBV5-1 and TRBJ1-2, the complete variable domain reads KAGVTQTPRYLIKTRGQQVTLSCSPISGHRSVSWYQQTPGQGLQFLFEYFSETQRNKGNFPGRFSGRQFSNSRSEMNVSTLELGDSALYLCASSFTSPYGYTFGSGTRLTVV.

V and J are TRBV5-4 and TRBJ2-5, with D perhaps matching TRBD1 (6 bases). V lost 2 bases to trimming and J lost 1 base, with 15 bases between them. The CDR3 runs to 16 residues. Germline V lookup: CDR1 SGHNT, CDR2 YYREEE (reference sequence). In nucleotides, the CDR3 is TGTGCCAGCAGCTTAGGTGACAGGTCCATCCAAGAGACCCAGTACTTC. This encodes CASSLGDRSIQETQYF.

The V and J genes are TRBV19 and TRBJ2-1; TRBD2 matches 8 bases. Germline trimming cut 2 bases from V and 7 bases from J; bases unmatched to any gene: 7. Germline V gives CDR1 LNHDA, CDR2 SQIVND (reference sequence). The CDR3 contains 15 residues. Here the CDR3 reads CASSIMSGLVNEQFF. In nucleotides, the CDR3 is TGTGCCAGTAGTATAATGTCGGGACTAGTAAATGAGCAGTTCTTC.

The rearrangement uses TRBV7-2 and TRBJ2-2, with 7 bases matching TRBD2. V shed 4 bases and J 7 bases; nucleotides not matched to a gene: 6. CDR1 is SGHTA, CDR2 FQGNSA, per germline. This CDR3 is built from 14 residues. The CDR3 is CASSSAWGGGELFF. The CDR3 DNA sequence: TGTGCCAGCAGCTCTGCCTGGGGGGGCGGGGAGCTGTTTTTT.